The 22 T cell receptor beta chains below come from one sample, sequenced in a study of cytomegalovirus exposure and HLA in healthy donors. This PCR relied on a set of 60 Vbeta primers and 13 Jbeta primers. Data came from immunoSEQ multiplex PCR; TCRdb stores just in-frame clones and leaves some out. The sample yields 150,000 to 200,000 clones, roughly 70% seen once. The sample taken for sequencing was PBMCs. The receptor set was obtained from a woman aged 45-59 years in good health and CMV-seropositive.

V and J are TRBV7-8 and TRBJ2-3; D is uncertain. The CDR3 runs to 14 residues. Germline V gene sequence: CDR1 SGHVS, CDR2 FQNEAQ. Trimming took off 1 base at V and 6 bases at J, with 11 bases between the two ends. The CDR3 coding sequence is TGTGCCAGCAGCTTAGGCCTGAATGCGGATACGCAGTATTTT. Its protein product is CASSLGLNADTQYF.

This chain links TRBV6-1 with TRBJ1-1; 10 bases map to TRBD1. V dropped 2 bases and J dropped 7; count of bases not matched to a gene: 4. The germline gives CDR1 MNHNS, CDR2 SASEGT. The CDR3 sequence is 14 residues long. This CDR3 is CASSERDRGGEAFF. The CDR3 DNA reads TGTGCCAGCAGTGAAAGGGACAGGGGTGGTGAAGCTTTCTTT.

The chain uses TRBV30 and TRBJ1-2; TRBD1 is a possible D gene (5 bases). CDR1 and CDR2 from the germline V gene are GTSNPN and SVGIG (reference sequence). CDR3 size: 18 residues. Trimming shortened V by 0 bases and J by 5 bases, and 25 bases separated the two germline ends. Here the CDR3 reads CAWSVPYDEDTLRYGYTF. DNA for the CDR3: TGTGCCTGGAGTGTACCCTACGACGAGGACACCCTTCGGTATGGCTACACCTTC.

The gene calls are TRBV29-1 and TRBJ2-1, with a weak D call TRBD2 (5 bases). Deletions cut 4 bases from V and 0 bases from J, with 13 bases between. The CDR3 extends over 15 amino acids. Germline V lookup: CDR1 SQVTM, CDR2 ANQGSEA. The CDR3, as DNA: TGCAGCGTTGGGATCACTAGACTCTCCTACAATGAGCAGTTCTTC. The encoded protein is CSVGITRLSYNEQFF.

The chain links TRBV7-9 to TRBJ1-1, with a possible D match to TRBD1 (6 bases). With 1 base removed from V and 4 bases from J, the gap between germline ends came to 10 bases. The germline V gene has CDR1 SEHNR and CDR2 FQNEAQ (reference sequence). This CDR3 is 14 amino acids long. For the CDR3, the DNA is TGTGCCAGCAGCTTAGGGACAGTGGTCACTGAAGCTTTCTTT. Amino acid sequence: CASSLGTVVTEAFF.

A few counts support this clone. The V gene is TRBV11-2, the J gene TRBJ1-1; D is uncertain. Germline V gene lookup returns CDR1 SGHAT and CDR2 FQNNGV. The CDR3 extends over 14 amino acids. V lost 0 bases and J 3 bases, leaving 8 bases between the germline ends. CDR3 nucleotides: TGTGCCAGCAGCTTAGAGGGCAGATACACTGAAGCTTTCTTT. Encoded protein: CASSLEGRYTEAFF.

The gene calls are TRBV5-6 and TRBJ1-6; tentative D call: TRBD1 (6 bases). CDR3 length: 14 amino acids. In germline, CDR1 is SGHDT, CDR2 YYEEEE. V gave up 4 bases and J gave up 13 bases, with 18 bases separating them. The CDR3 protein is CASSPPGTTDPLHF. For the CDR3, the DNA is TGTGCCAGCAGCCCTCCCGGGACAACCGACCCCCTCCACTTT.

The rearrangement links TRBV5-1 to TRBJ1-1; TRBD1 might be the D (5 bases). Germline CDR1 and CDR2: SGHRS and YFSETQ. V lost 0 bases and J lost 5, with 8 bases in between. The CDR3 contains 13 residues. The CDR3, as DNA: TGCGCCAGCAGCTTGGACCCAGGGACTGAAGCTTTCTTT. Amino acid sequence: CASSLDPGTEAFF.

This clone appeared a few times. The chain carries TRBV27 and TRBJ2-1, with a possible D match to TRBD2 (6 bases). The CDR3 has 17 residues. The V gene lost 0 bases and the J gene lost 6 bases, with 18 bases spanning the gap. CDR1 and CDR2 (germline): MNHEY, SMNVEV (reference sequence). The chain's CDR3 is CASSLSAGLRVSNEQFF. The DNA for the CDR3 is TGTGCCAGCAGTTTATCGGCGGGGCTTAGGGTGTCCAATGAGCAGTTCTTC.

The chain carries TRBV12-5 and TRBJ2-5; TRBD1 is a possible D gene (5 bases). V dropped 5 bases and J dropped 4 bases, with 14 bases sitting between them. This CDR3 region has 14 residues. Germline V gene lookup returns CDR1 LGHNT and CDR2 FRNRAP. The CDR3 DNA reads TGTGCTAGTGGTCCCCTGGGTAGGGGAGAGACCCAGTACTTC. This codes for CASGPLGRGETQYF.

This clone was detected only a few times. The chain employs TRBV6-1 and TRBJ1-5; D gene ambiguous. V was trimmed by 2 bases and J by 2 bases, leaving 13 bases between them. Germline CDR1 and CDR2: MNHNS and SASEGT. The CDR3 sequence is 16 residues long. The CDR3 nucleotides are TGTGCCAGCAGTGAAAATACGGCACGGGGCAATCAGCCCCAGCATTTT. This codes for CASSENTARGNQPQHF.

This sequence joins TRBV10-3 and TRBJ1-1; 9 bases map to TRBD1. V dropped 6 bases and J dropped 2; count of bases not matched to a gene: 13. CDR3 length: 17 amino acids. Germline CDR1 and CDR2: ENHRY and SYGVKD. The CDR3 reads CAIRNFTGGIGNTEAFF. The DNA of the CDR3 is TGTGCCATCAGGAATTTTACAGGGGGCATAGGAAACACTGAAGCTTTCTTT.

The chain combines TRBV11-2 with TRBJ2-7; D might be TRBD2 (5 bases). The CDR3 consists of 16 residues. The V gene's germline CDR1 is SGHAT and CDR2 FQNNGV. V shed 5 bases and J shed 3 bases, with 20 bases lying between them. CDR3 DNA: TGTGCCAGCAGCCTATCGCCGGGTCTTCGGGACTACGAGCAGTACTTC. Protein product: CASSLSPGLRDYEQYF. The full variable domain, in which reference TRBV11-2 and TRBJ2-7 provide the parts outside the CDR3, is EAGVAQSPRYKIIEKRQSVAFWCNPISGHATLYWYQQILGQGPKLLIQFQNNGVVDDSQLPKDRFSAERLKGVDSTLKIQPAKLEDSAVYLCASSLSPGLRDYEQYFGPGTRLTVT.

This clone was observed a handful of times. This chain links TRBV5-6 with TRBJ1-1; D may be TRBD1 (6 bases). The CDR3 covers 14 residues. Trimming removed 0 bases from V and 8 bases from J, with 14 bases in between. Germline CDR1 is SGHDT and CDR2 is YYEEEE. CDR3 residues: CASSLGQGRGEAFF. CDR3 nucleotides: TGTGCCAGCAGCTTGGGGCAGGGGAGAGGGGAAGCTTTCTTT.

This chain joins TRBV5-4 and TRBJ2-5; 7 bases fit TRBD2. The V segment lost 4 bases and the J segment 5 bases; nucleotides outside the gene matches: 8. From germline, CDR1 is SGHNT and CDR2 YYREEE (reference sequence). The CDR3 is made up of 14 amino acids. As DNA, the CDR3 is TGTGCCAGCAGCCCCAATCAGGGAGGGGAGACCCAGTACTTC. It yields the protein CASSPNQGGETQYF.

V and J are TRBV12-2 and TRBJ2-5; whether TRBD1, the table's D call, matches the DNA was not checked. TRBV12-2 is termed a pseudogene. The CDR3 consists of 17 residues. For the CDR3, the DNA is TGTGCAAGTCGCTTATCGAAGGGACAGGGGGGTCAAGAGACCCAGTACTTC. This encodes CASRLSKGQGGQETQYF.

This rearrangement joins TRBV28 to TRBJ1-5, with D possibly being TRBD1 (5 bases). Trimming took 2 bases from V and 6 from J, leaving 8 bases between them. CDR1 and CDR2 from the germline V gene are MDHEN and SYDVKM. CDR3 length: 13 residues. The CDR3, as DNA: TGTGCCAGCAGTTTACAGGGAACTCAGCCCCAGCATTTT. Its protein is CASSLQGTQPQHF.

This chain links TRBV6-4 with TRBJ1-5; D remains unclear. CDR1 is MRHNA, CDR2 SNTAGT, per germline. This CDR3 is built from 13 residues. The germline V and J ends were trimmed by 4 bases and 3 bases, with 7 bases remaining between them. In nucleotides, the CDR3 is TGTGCCAGCAGTGCGCAGGCCAATCAGCCCCAGCATTTT. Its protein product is CASSAQANQPQHF.

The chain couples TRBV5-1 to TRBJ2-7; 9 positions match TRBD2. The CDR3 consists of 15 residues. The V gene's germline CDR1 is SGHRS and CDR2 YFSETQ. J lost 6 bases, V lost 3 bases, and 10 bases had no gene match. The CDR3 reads CASSSSGEGTSEQYF. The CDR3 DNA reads TGCGCCAGCAGCTCTAGCGGGGAGGGGACCAGCGAGCAGTACTTC.

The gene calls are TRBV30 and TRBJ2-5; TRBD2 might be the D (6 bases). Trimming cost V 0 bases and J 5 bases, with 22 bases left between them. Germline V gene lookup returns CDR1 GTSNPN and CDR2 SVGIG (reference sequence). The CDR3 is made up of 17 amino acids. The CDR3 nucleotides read TGTGCCTGGAGTGTACTTGGGGGGACCGGACTCGGGGAGACCCAGTACTTC. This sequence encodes CAWSVLGGTGLGETQYF.

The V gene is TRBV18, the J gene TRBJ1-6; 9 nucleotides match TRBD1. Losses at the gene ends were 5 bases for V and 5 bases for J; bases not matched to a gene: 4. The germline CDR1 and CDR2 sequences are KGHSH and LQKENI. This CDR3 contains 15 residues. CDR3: CASSGTGNHNSPLHF. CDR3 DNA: TGTGCCAGCTCAGGGACAGGGAACCATAATTCACCCCTCCACTTT. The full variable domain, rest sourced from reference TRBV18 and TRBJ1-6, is NAGVMQNPRHLVRRRGQEARLRCSPMKGHSHVYWYRQLPEEGLKFMVYLQKENIIDESGMPKERFSAEFPKEGPSILRIQQVVRGDSAAYFCASSGTGNHNSPLHFGNGTRLTVT.

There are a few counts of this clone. The CDR3 DNA follows: TGCGCCAGCAGCGCCGATACAGGGGGCAGGAATGGCTACACCTTC. Protein sequence: CASSADTGGRNGYTF. This rearrangement joins TRBV5-1 to TRBJ1-2; 9 bases align to TRBD1. CDR3 length: 15 amino acids. Germline CDR1 reads SGHRS; CDR2 reads YFSETQ. The trim removed 4 bases at V and 6 bases at J, leaving 10 bases unmatched.